Below, 22 T cell receptor beta chains from the same sample are listed, as sequenced in a study of T cell changes during pregnancy in multiple sclerosis. Method: immunoSEQ multiplex PCR; TCRdb's copy keeps in-frame clones and lacks some. The repertoire consists of approximately 70,000 clones, with around 90% occurring once and the leading ten covering approximately 2%. The starting material was peripheral blood, obtained in the second trimester of pregnancy. The receptors come from a female donor with multiple sclerosis, enrolled in a pregnancy study.

This clone was detected once. V gene TRBV29-1 combines with J gene TRBJ2-3, with 8 bases lining up with TRBD2. The ends lost 4 bases at V and 4 bases at J; junction bases unmatched: 7. Germline CDR1 and CDR2: SQVTM and ANQGSEA. The CDR3 has 14 amino acids. DNA of the CDR3: TGCAGCGTTGCGGTTGGGCGGGAGGCAGATACGCAGTATTTT. Encoded protein: CSVAVGREADTQYF.

The rearrangement joins TRBV2 to TRBJ2-7, with 7 bases fitting TRBD1. Germline V gives CDR1 SNHLY, CDR2 FYNNEI. The J segment lost 1 base and the V segment lost 8 bases, leaving 8 bases of the junction unmatched. The CDR3 sequence is 14 residues long. In nucleotides, the CDR3 is TGTGCCAGCCGGGTACAGGGGCGATCCTACGAGCAGTACTTC. Amino acids: CASRVQGRSYEQYF. Full variable domain (outside the CDR3, taken from reference TRBV2 and TRBJ2-7): EPEVTQTPSHQVTQMGQEVILRCVPISNHLYFYWYRQILGQKVEFLVSFYNNEISEKSEIFDDQFSVERPDGSNFTLKIRSTKLEDSAMYFCASRVQGRSYEQYFGPGTRLTVT.

The V call is TRBV10-3, the J call TRBJ2-5; 9 bases agree with TRBD2. The junction had 0 bases not matched to a gene; V was cut back by 4 bases and J by 3 bases. The germline V gene encodes CDR1 ENHRY and CDR2 SYGVKD. CDR3 length: 13 amino acids. The DNA of the CDR3 is TGTGCCATCAGTGGGACTAGCGAAGAGACCCAGTACTTC. This translates into CAISGTSEETQYF.

The genes are TRBV7-2 and TRBJ2-1; D is unclear. Trimming removed 6 bases from V and 8 bases from J, with 26 bases in between. The length of the CDR3 is 17 residues. Germline V gene lookup returns CDR1 SGHTA and CDR2 FQGNSA. CDR3 DNA sequence: TGTGCCAGCAGGTCCGATACTTGGCCGACATCAGGCGATGAGCAGTTCTTC. This sequence encodes CASRSDTWPTSGDEQFF.

In its sample, this clone was seen once. The chain links TRBV5-8 to TRBJ1-5; no definite D call. This CDR3 is 14 amino acids long. Trimming removed 1 base at V and 8 bases at J, with 13 bases between. Germline V gene sequence: CDR1 SGHTS, CDR2 YDEGEE. CDR3 DNA sequence: TGTGCCAGCAGCTTGAGGCCGGGAACAGAGCCCCAGCATTTT. This encodes CASSLRPGTEPQHF.

CDR3 nucleotide sequence: TGTGCCAGTTCCTGGGACAGGGATCAGCCCCAGCATTTT. This gives the protein CASSWDRDQPQHF. J is TRBJ1-5 and V is TRBV19; the match to TRBD1 covers 9 bases. CDR1 LNHDA and CDR2 SQIVND come from the germline V gene (reference sequence). The CDR3 is 13 residues long. Trimming removed 8 bases from V and 5 bases from J; junction bases left unmatched: 4.

The chain recombines TRBV7-9 with TRBJ2-5, with TRBD1 as a possible D gene (5 bases). The CDR3 length is 15 residues. Germline V CDR1 and CDR2: SEHNR, FQNEAQ (reference sequence). With 4 bases removed from V and 1 base from J, the gap between germline ends came to 13 bases. The CDR3 DNA reads as TGTGCCAGCAGCTCGCCTCCAGGGCTCCAAGAGACCCAGTACTTC. Protein product: CASSSPPGLQETQYF.

The chain links TRBV4-3 to TRBJ1-4; possible D gene TRBD1, 5 bases. Trimming removed 0 bases at V and 2 bases at J, with 16 bases between. Germline V gene sequence: CDR1 LGHNA, CDR2 YSLEER. There are 18 residues in the CDR3. The CDR3 DNA reads as TGCGCCAGCAGCCAAGATCCACCAGGGAGGGGTACTAATGAAAAACTGTTTTTT. It encodes CASSQDPPGRGTNEKLFF.

The V call is TRBV28, the J call TRBJ2-7; D possibly corresponds to TRBD1 (6 bases). CDR1 is MDHEN and CDR2 is SYDVKM in the germline V gene. V lost 5 bases and J lost 1, with 24 bases in between. CDR3 length: 18 residues. CDR3 DNA sequence: TGTGCCAGCAGTACTTTATTAACAGGGTCGGGATTATCCTACGAGCAGTACTTC. It yields the protein CASSTLLTGSGLSYEQYF.

This clone was found a few times. This chain joins TRBV5-1 and TRBJ1-2, with 7 bases lining up with TRBD1. V trimming: 4 bases; J trimming: 6 bases; junction bases outside the gene matches: 12. This CDR3 comprises 15 residues. Germline CDR1 is SGHRS and CDR2 is YFSETQ. The CDR3 coding sequence is TGCGCCAGCAGCACGGGCGAGGGACAGTTGGATGGCTACACCTTC. Translated: CASSTGEGQLDGYTF.

This clone has just one count. This chain connects TRBV12-1 to TRBJ2-1; the DNA was not used to check the table's D call, TRBD2. TRBV12-1 is noted as a pseudogene. CDR3 size: 15 residues. This CDR3 reads CASSLGLADHNEQFF. In DNA, the CDR3 is TGTGCCAGCAGCTTGGGACTAGCGGATCACAATGAGCAGTTCTTC.

The chain employs TRBV7-6 and TRBJ1-2; D possibly corresponds to TRBD1 (5 bases). CDR3 length equals 18 residues. CDR1 SGHVS and CDR2 FNYEAQ come from the germline V gene. The germline V and J ends were trimmed by 5 bases and 4 bases, with 26 bases remaining between them. The CDR3 coding sequence is TGTGCCAGCAGCCCTATAGTCTCGTTAAAGGACAAAGCCTATGGCTACACCTTC. Translation: CASSPIVSLKDKAYGYTF.

This chain's CDR3 is CASSPPTRYEQYF. The CDR3 DNA follows: TGTGCCAGCAGCCCCCCGACTAGATACGAGCAGTACTTC. The rearrangement links TRBV13 to TRBJ2-7; a possible D gene is TRBD2 (6 bases). V was cut by 5 bases and J by 4 bases, with 12 bases left in between. Germline V gene sequence: CDR1 PRHDT, CDR2 FYEKMQ (reference sequence). The CDR3 covers 13 residues.

CDR3 nucleotide sequence: TGTGCCAGTAGTACTAAGAGCGGGGGGTACGAGCAGTACTTC. It encodes CASSTKSGGYEQYF. This chain uses TRBV19 with TRBJ2-7, with TRBD2 matching over 9 bases. The CDR3 consists of 14 residues. CDR1 is LNHDA, CDR2 SQIVND, per germline (reference sequence). Losses at the gene ends were 4 bases for V and 4 bases for J; bases not matched to a gene: 5.

The rearrangement links TRBV5-4 to TRBJ2-3; 7 bases are a match to TRBD1. This CDR3 comprises 16 residues. The V segment lost 0 bases and the J segment 1 base; nucleotides outside the gene matches: 5. Germline-derived CDR1 and CDR2 are SGHNT and YYREEE (reference sequence). CDR3 sequence reads: CASSLEAGGGTDTQYF. CDR3 coding DNA: TGTGCCAGCAGCTTGGAAGCAGGGGGAGGCACAGATACGCAGTATTTT.

This chain connects TRBV9 to TRBJ1-1; D ambiguous. Germline V gene lookup returns CDR1 SGDLS and CDR2 YYNGEE. V gave up 0 bases and J gave up 2 bases, with 8 bases separating them. The CDR3 is 14 amino acids. CDR3 loop: CASSVVGENTEAFF. The CDR3 bases are TGTGCCAGCAGCGTAGTAGGAGAAAACACTGAAGCTTTCTTT.

This clone was observed a handful of times. The chain carries TRBV5-1 and TRBJ1-1, with TRBD1 as a possible D gene (5 bases). V dropped 7 bases and J dropped 2 bases, with 15 bases sitting between them. CDR3 length equals 14 residues. From germline, CDR1 is SGHRS and CDR2 YFSETQ. In DNA, the CDR3 is TGCGCCAGCGAATTTGGGGGGGGAAACACTGAAGCTTTCTTT. Translated: CASEFGGGNTEAFF.

The chain joins TRBV7-6 to TRBJ2-5, with D unclear. There are 14 residues in the CDR3. Germline V gene lookup returns CDR1 SGHVS and CDR2 FNYEAQ. V lost 1 base and J lost 2, with 8 bases in between. For the CDR3, the DNA is TGTGCCAGCAGCTTAGGTCACAGACAAGAGACCCAGTACTTC. This sequence encodes CASSLGHRQETQYF.

The genes are TRBV7-9 and TRBJ2-1, with 9 bases aligning to TRBD2. The germline CDR1 and CDR2 sequences are SEHNR and FQNEAQ (reference sequence). With V trimmed by 5 bases and J by 8 bases, 10 bases remained unmatched. The length of the CDR3 is 15 residues. The CDR3 sequence is CASSPLGTSIDEQFF. The CDR3 DNA sequence: TGTGCCAGCAGCCCTTTGGGGACTAGCATCGATGAGCAGTTCTTC.

The chain combines TRBV30 with TRBJ2-1; 9 bases align to TRBD1. Germline V gene sequence: CDR1 GTSNPN, CDR2 SVGIG (reference sequence). The CDR3 consists of 16 residues. V shed 2 bases, J shed 4 bases, and the junction held 9 bases outside the gene matches. The CDR3 nucleotides are TGTGCCTGGAGTAGGGGTTTACAGGGGGCATACAATGAGCAGTTCTTC. Protein product: CAWSRGLQGAYNEQFF.

The chain combines TRBV6-1 with TRBJ2-3; the match to TRBD2 covers 14 bases. The CDR3 contains 15 residues. Trimming at V came to 8 bases and at J to 4 bases, leaving 5 bases not matched to a gene. CDR1 and CDR2 from the germline V gene are MNHNS and SASEGT. DNA of the CDR3: TGTGCCAGCTTGACTAGCGGGAGGGCTGCAGATACGCAGTATTTT. This sequence encodes CASLTSGRAADTQYF.

V is TRBV14 and J is TRBJ2-2; 8 nucleotides match TRBD2. CDR3 size: 17 residues. Germline trimming cut 10 bases from V and 0 bases from J; bases unmatched to any gene: 13. Germline V CDR1 and CDR2: SGHDN, FVKESK. CDR3 coding DNA: TGTGCCAACCTCTGTCTGGGACTAGGGACGAACACCGGGGAGCTGTTTTTT. Translating it yields CANLCLGLGTNTGELFF.